One and the same sample provided the 7 T cell receptor beta chains below, sequenced in a study of tissue T cells after allogeneic stem cell transplantation. Noted time point: mouse harvest day 7 after allogeneic transplant. The graft held 10^6 splenic CD5+ T cells and 10^7 T-cell-depleted bone marrow cells. Clones were read by immunoSEQ multiplex PCR, and TCRdb kept only the in-frame ones, dropping some. The sample holds roughly 2,000 clones, 50% to 65% seen once. Material for sequencing was spleen. The receptors were sampled from a female BALB/c mouse given C57BL/6 T cells with graft-versus-host disease after an allogeneic hematopoietic cell transplant.

Points on this clone: Genes here carry mouse names. The DNA read from the CDR3 is TGTGCCAGCAGCTCGGACTGGTCTAGTCAAAACACCTTGTAC. The encoded protein is CASSSDWSSQNTLY. Given in full, the CDR3 is CASSSDWSSQNTLYF. The chain carries TRBV4 and TRBJ2-4; 7 bases match TRBD2. The CDR3 end is not reached by the read, which stops 1 residue before it; the germline J gene fills it in. The CDR3 extends over 15 amino acids. Germline CDR1 and CDR2: LGHDT and YNNKQL (reference sequence). V trimming: 4 bases; J trimming: 0 bases; junction bases outside the gene matches: 4.

In regard to this clone: Mouse gene names apply. The covered CDR3 bases are TGCACCTGCAGTGCCTCCGGGACTGGGGCTTATGAACAGTAC. Residues: CTCSASGTGAYEQY. The whole CDR3 sequence reads CTCSASGTGAYEQYF. The chain recombines TRBV1 with TRBJ2-7; 10 bases are shared with TRBD2. Read sequence stops 1 residue before the CDR3 end, and the germline J gene provides the missing end. Per the germline V gene, CDR1 is NSQYPW and CDR2 is LRSPGD (reference sequence). The V gene end was trimmed by 3 bases and the J gene end by 4 bases; junction bases not matched to a gene: 6. The CDR3 consists of 15 residues.

Judged by abundance, this clone is large (0.1 to 1%). The gene symbols are mouse symbols. Read data end 1 residue before the CDR3 end; the end is taken from the germline J gene. This chain joins TRBV17 and TRBJ1-1; D uncertain. There are 13 residues in the CDR3. Germline V gene sequence: CDR1 MNHDT, CDR2 YYDKIL. The V and J ends lost 6 bases and 0 bases respectively, with 8 bases between them. The CDR3 is CASSDGANTEVFF. The DNA read from the CDR3 is TGTGCTAGCAGCGACGGGGCAAACACAGAAGTCTTC.

On this clone itself: Genes here carry mouse names. The sequenced CDR3 bases are TGTGCCAGCAGTATAGGCAGGAGAGCCAACGAAAGATTATTT. As protein: CASSIGRRANERLF. The complete CDR3 sequence is CASSIGRRANERLFF. The V and J genes are TRBV19 and TRBJ1-4; no clear D. The read comes to an end 1 residue before the CDR3 does, leaving the germline J gene to fill in the end. The V end lost 0 bases, the J end lost 3 bases, and 9 bases lay between the germline ends. Germline CDR1 and CDR2: FNHDT and SITEND (reference sequence). CDR3 size: 15 residues.

A word on this clone: Gene labels here are mouse ones. The CDR3 end lies 1 residue beyond the end of the read and is filled in from the germline J gene. The genes are TRBV15 and TRBJ2-1, with TRBD2 matching 13 bases. From germline, CDR1 is SGHND and CDR2 FRSKSL. Trimming at V came to 6 bases and at J to 6 bases, leaving 5 bases not matched to a gene. The CDR3 loop spans 15 amino acids. The CDR3: CASRRDWGGFAEQFF. The part of the CDR3 DNA that was read is TGTGCCAGCAGACGGGACTGGGGGGGGTTTGCTGAGCAGTTC.

On this clone itself: Mouse germline and gene names are used. The read terminates 1 residue before the CDR3 end, so the remaining end is supplied by the germline J gene. The chain joins TRBV17 to TRBJ1-4; TRBD1 agrees at 9 bases. This CDR3 has 15 amino acids. The V gene end was trimmed by 6 bases and the J gene end by 0 bases; junction bases not matched to a gene: 2. In germline, CDR1 is MNHDT, CDR2 YYDKIL. CDR3 sequence: CASRGTGISNERLFF. The CDR3 bases that were read are TGTGCTAGCAGGGGGACAGGGATTTCCAACGAAAGATTATTT.

This clone was observed a few times. Mouse names are used for the genes. The read is 1 residue too short to cover the CDR3 end, so that end is filled in from the germline J gene. The chain uses TRBV17 and TRBJ1-6; no firm D call. TRBJ1-6 falls under the ORF class, with uncertain function. The germline V gene encodes CDR1 MNHDT and CDR2 YYDKIL. Trimming cost V 0 bases and J 7 bases, with 4 bases left between them. The CDR3 has 13 amino acids. The CDR3 DNA, read in part, is TGTGCTAGCAGTAGAGATGGGAATTCGCCCCTCTAC. It codes for CASSRDGNSPLY. The whole CDR3 region reads CASSRDGNSPLYF.